This entry features one TCR beta chain sequence. Its antigen is not identified. This sample stems from a study of T cell responses to AZD1222 COVID-19 vaccine. Study-wide results and limits: Spike-spanning, vaccine-associated CD4 TCRs were dominant at 160-218 and 743-854.

Produced via immunoSEQ multiplex PCR; TCRdb's table is partial and in-frame only. This sample has some 78,000 clones, with roughly 85% found just once. The receptor was derived from an adult who received the AZD1222 COVID-19 vaccine. Here the sequenced sample was peripheral blood, taken 28 days after the second AZD1222 dose.

The CDR3 loop reads CASSLEQATNEKLFF. The CDR3 region has the DNA TGCGCCAGCAGCTTGGAACAGGCAACTAATGAAAAACTGTTTTTT. The gene calls are TRBV5-1 and TRBJ1-4; D might be TRBD1 (5 bases). Germline V gives CDR1 SGHRS, CDR2 YFSETQ. The CDR3 has 15 residues. V lost 0 bases to trimming and J lost 0 bases, with 6 bases between them.